This T cell receptor beta chain is drawn from a study of blood T cell repertoires in COVID-19. About the research overall: Some COVID-19 samples were acute and others convalescent; all came from the United States, Italy and Spain.

The CDR3 is made up of 16 amino acids. In germline, CDR1 is MNHNS, CDR2 SASEGT. V lost 2 bases and J 0 bases, leaving 14 bases between the germline ends. Data came from immunoSEQ multiplex PCR; TCRdb stores just in-frame clones and leaves some out. The sample lists about 170,000 clones; 75% to 85% were seen once. Participants, about 18 to 90 years old, spanned fewer than 30 US areas. Each participant's cohort was designated according to participant-reported clinical history. The chain has TRBV6-1 and TRBJ2-7, with a tentative D call TRBD2 (5 bases). This clonotype originated in a man aged 45-65 years who had recovered from COVID-19. The specimen sequenced was PBMCs or T cells enriched from blood (not recorded which). The CDR3 nucleotides read TGTGCCAGCAGTGAAATCTACGGGGAGAGCTCCTACGAGCAGTACTTC. Translated, it gives CASSEIYGESSYEQYF.